The rows below give T cell receptor beta chains drawn from one sample of a study of CD8+CD57+ T cells in acquired aplastic anemia. Each CDR3 protein is one row after TCRdb ran MiXCR on the reads. In the table there are around 170,000 distinct CDR3 sequences, 40% to 55% of which are singletons. Specimen: sorted CD4+, CD8+, or CD8+CD57+ T cells (not recorded which) from PBMCs. The receptors were gathered from a human donor in good health. CDR3s include the opening cysteine and the closing phenylalanine or tryptophan. The D gene is left open where the match is weak. The size field is filled for only some rows; it gives once, few, many or a size class.

>TRBD1|TRBV11-1|few|TRBJ2-5
CASSLGTAQTQYF
TGTGCCAGCAGCTTGGGGACAGCACAGACCCAGTACTTC
>TRBD1|TRBV10-3|-|TRBJ2-7
CAIRGQDYEQYF
TGTGCCATCAGGGGACAGGACTACGAGCAGTACTTC
>TRBD1|TRBV2|-|TRBJ2-7
CASSRGQGRGYEQYF
TGTGCCAGCAGCCGGGGACAGGGACGGGGCTACGAGCAGTACTTC
>-|TRBV11-2|once|TRBJ2-5
CASSAQVQETQYF
TGTGCCAGCAGCGCACAGGTCCAAGAGACCCAGTACTTC
>-|TRBV7-3|-|TRBJ1-2
CASSLGQVHGYTF
TGTGCCAGCAGCTTAGGACAAGTCCATGGCTACACCTTC
>TRBD2|TRBV20-1|-|TRBJ2-1
CSAGLAIEQFF
TGCAGTGCGGGACTAGCGATAGAGCAGTTCTTC
>-|TRBV20-1|few|TRBJ2-7
CSANLQGHYEQYF
TGCAGTGCTAATTTACAGGGTCATTACGAGCAGTACTTC
>-|TRBV19|-|TRBJ2-3
CASSYTVTDTQYF
TGTGCCAGTAGTTACACAGTAACAGATACGCAGTATTTT
>TRBD1|TRBV12-3/TRBV12-4|many|TRBJ1-1
CASSSTDRGNTEAFF
TGTGCCAGCAGTTCCACGGACAGGGGAAACACTGAAGCTTTCTTT
>-|TRBV19|-|TRBJ1-2
CATSLDSNYGYTF
TGTGCCACTTCGTTGGACAGCAACTATGGCTACACCTTC
>TRBD1|TRBV15|-|TRBJ2-7
CATSSLTGTGIYEQYF
TGTGCCACCAGCAGTTTAACCGGGACAGGGATCTACGAGCAGTACTTC
>-|TRBV27|few|TRBJ2-7
CASSSYGEEQYF
TGTGCCAGCAGTTCGTACGGGGAAGAGCAGTACTTC
>TRBD2|TRBV29-1|-|TRBJ2-3
CSVDSGGAGGTQYF
TGCAGCGTTGACAGCGGGGGGGCAGGGGGTACGCAGTATTTT
>-|TRBV29-1|-|TRBJ2-3
CSVVPGSSQYF
TGCAGCGTTGTTCCGGGCTCTTCCCAGTATTTT
>-|TRBV30|-|TRBJ1-1
CAWSVRGGTEAFF
TGTGCCTGGAGTGTACGGGGGGGGACTGAAGCTTTCTTT
>-|TRBV7-9|many|TRBJ1-1
CASSLVLNTEAFF
TGTGCCAGCAGCTTAGTCCTGAACACTGAAGCTTTCTTT
>-|TRBV7-9|-|TRBJ1-6
CASSHTTEPNSPLHF
TGTGCCAGCAGTCACACGACAGAGCCTAATTCACCCCTCCACTTT
>-|TRBV10-3|-|TRBJ1-2
CAINDWLPVVREYGYTF
TGTGCCATCAACGATTGGCTGCCGGTAGTCCGAGAATATGGCTACACCTTC
>TRBD2|TRBV20-1|many|TRBJ2-1
CSAERDPPYNEQFF
TGCAGTGCTGAGCGGGACCCACCGTACAATGAGCAGTTCTTC
>-|TRBV19|many|TRBJ1-1
CASSMNRGESAFF
TGTGCCAGTAGTATGAATCGGGGGGAATCAGCTTTCTTT
>-|TRBV20-1|many|TRBJ2-7
CSARHPGLVSYEQYF
TGCAGTGCCAGACACCCGGGCCTCGTCTCCTACGAGCAGTACTTC
>-|TRBV4-1|-|TRBJ2-7
CASSHQHSDYEQYF
TGCGCCAGCAGCCACCAACATTCCGACTACGAGCAGTACTTC
>-|TRBV7-8|-|TRBJ2-7
CASRYDLNTGELYF
TGTGCCAGCAGGTACGACTTGAACACCGGGGAGCTGTACTTC
>-|TRBV5-1|many|TRBJ2-7
CASRLQGGTYEQYF
TGCGCCAGCAGACTGCAGGGGGGGACCTACGAGCAGTACTTC
>-|TRBV6-2/TRBV6-3|once|TRBJ2-5
CASGARGSMETQYF
TGTGCCAGTGGCGCTAGGGGGTCTATGGAGACCCAGTACTTC
>TRBD2|TRBV6-2/TRBV6-3|-|TRBJ2-7
CASSYPRLRGSYEQYF
TGTGCCAGCAGTTACCCAAGATTACGCGGGAGTTACGAGCAGTACTTC
>-|TRBV5-1|-|TRBJ1-1
CASSSQGEVTEAFF
TGCGCCAGCAGCTCCCAGGGAGAGGTAACTGAAGCTTTCTTT
>-|TRBV24-1|-|TRBJ1-5
CATSDGNGGIHEHF
TGTGCCACCAGTGATGGGAACGGGGGGATCCATGAGCATTTT
>TRBD2|TRBV9|many|TRBJ2-1
CASSKFSSGRANEQFF
TGTGCCAGCAGCAAATTTTCTAGCGGGAGGGCCAATGAGCAGTTCTTC
>TRBD1|TRBV10-3|once|TRBJ1-2
CAISEFRGQHYGYTF
TGTGCCATCAGTGAGTTTCGGGGACAGCACTATGGCTACACCTTC
>TRBD2|TRBV20-1|once|TRBJ2-1
CSARPIGTSGTFQFF
TGCAGTGCTAGACCAATCGGGACTAGCGGGACATTTCAGTTCTTC
>-|TRBV4-3|once|TRBJ1-2
CASSQDGTGDYPDYGYTF
TGCGCCAGCAGCCAAGATGGGACGGGGGACTATCCTGACTATGGCTACACCTTC
>TRBD1|TRBV5-1|many|TRBJ1-1
CASSLTGDYTEAFF
TGCGCCAGCAGCTTGACAGGGGACTACACTGAAGCTTTCTTT
>TRBD2|TRBV10-3|many|TRBJ2-2
CAISGASGAGELFF
TGTGCCATCAGTGGGGCTAGCGGAGCCGGGGAGCTGTTTTTT
>TRBD1|TRBV7-8|many|TRBJ2-7
CASSSRTGGRNEQYF
TGTGCCAGCAGCTCCAGGACAGGGGGCAGGAACGAGCAGTACTTC
>-|TRBV29-1|-|TRBJ1-2
CSVEGGGRVGYTF
TGCAGCGTTGAGGGGGGTGGAAGAGTTGGCTACACCTTC
>-|TRBV15|-|TRBJ1-1
CATSRDLGQLNTEAFF
TGTGCCACCAGCAGAGATTTGGGGCAGCTGAACACTGAAGCTTTCTTT
>-|TRBV20-1|-|TRBJ1-2
CSAIEGANYGYTF
TGCAGTGCCATCGAGGGAGCTAACTATGGCTACACCTTC
>-|TRBV2|-|TRBJ1-1
CASSAQGLMTEAFF
TGTGCCAGCAGCGCACAGGGTCTGATGACTGAAGCTTTCTTT
>-|TRBV20-1|-|TRBJ2-1
CSARAAAGSNEQFF
TGCAGTGCTAGAGCAGCGGCCGGGAGCAATGAGCAGTTCTTC
>-|TRBV5-4|-|TRBJ2-5
CASSSRGDRGKETQYF
TGTGCCAGCAGCTCTCGAGGGGATCGGGGTAAAGAGACCCAGTACTTC
>TRBD2|TRBV20-1|-|TRBJ2-7
CSASGLAGTTYEQYF
TGCAGTGCTAGCGGACTAGCGGGGACCACCTACGAGCAGTACTTC
>-|TRBV6-2/TRBV6-3|few|TRBJ2-2
CASRSGTLRQMGELFF
TGTGCCAGCAGGTCCGGGACACTTCGTCAAATGGGGGAGCTGTTTTTT
>-|TRBV20-1|many|TRBJ1-5
CSARMTGRGSNQPQHF
TGCAGTGCTAGAATGACAGGACGCGGGAGCAATCAGCCCCAGCATTTT
>TRBD2|TRBV27|few|TRBJ2-7
CASRLAGGSYEQYF
TGTGCCAGCAGACTAGCGGGAGGATCCTACGAGCAGTACTTC